This entry describes one TCR beta chain. What it binds is not known. The CDR3 extends over 14 amino acids. V shed 3 bases, J shed 9 bases, and the junction held 5 bases outside the gene matches. CDR1 SGHRS and CDR2 YFSETQ come from the germline V gene. This sample stems from a study of T cell responses to AZD1222 COVID-19 vaccine. Regarding the study as a whole: Vaccine-associated CD4 TCRs spanned spike, dominant at 160-218 and 743-854. After the peak T cell response, and only then, were repertoires sampled. Clonal diversity was possibly underestimated; the donors were predominantly white British and more often female. Close to half of spike-specific TCRs reportedly recognize unmutated variant regions.

Libraries were prepared by immunoSEQ multiplex PCR; TCRdb keeps only in-frame clonotypes and omits some of them. The sample contains some 120,000 clones, 80% to 90% of which appear only once. The rearrangement links TRBV5-1 to TRBJ2-5; 13 bases are shared with TRBD2. The TCR sequence derives from an adult in good health. Source: peripheral blood, taken on day 0 of AZD1222 vaccination. The CDR3 bases are TGCGCCAGCAGCTACGGGACTAGCGGGGAGTCCCAGTACTTC. Translation gives CASSYGTSGESQYF.